These T cell receptor beta chains were read from a single sample in a study of blood T cell repertoires in COVID-19. TCRdb's table, derived via immunoSEQ multiplex PCR, lists solely in-frame clones and lacks some. The sample records around 140,000 clones, 88% being singletons. The material sequenced was peripheral blood. The receptors derive from a man aged 50-59 years with acute or convalescent COVID-19. Both conserved end residues are part of each CDR3. The D gene is left open where the match is weak. The listing skips clone size in some rows; elsewhere it reads once, few, many or a size class.

d_call clone_size j_call v_call cdr3_nt cdr3_aa
. . TRBJ1-4 TRBV9 TGTGCCAGCAGCAGACAGGCATATGCAACTAATGAAAAACTGTTTTTT CASSRQAYATNEKLFF
. few TRBJ2-2 TRBV9 TGTGCCAGCAGCGACCCGCCTGGGGCAACCGGGGAGCTGTTTTTT CASSDPPGATGELFF
. . TRBJ2-1 TRBV27 TGTGCCAGCAGACCTCCTTTGGGGGGAAACAATGAGCAGTTCTTC CASRPPLGGNNEQFF
. once TRBJ2-7 TRBV25-1 TGTGCCAGCAGTGATTTAAGGACAGCCTACGAGCAGTACTTC CASSDLRTAYEQYF
. . TRBJ2-1 TRBV29-1 TGCAGCGTTAACAAGGTAGCCATAATCAATGAGCAGTTCTTC CSVNKVAIINEQFF
. few TRBJ1-1 TRBV7-2 TGTGCCAGCAGCCCAGGGGCAGCGAACACTGAAGCTTTCTTT CASSPGAANTEAFF
TRBD1 . TRBJ1-5 TRBV2 TGTGCCAGCAGAAGGACAGGGGCTGGCCAGCCCCAGCATTTT CASRRTGAGQPQHF
TRBD2 . TRBJ2-7 TRBV6-6 TGTGCCAGCAAGGCTAGCGGGCGTCTCGAGCAGTACTTC CASKASGRLEQYF
. once TRBJ1-1 TRBV11-2 TGTGCCAGCAGCCGAGCCCTCCGGGACACTGAAGCTTTCTTT CASSRALRDTEAFF
. . TRBJ2-2 TRBV11-1 TGTGCCAGCAGCCTTACCCAGACCGGGGAGCTGTTTTTT CASSLTQTGELFF
TRBD1 . TRBJ1-4 TRBV5-1 TGCGCCAGCAGCTTGGTCCCCTCGGGACAGGGGCGCTCGGGTAATGAAAAACTGTTTTTT CASSLVPSGQGRSGNEKLFF
TRBD2 . TRBJ2-5 TRBV14 TGTGCCAGCAGCCTACGCGGGGGGGCTAGGGAGACCCAGTACTTC CASSLRGGARETQYF
TRBD2 . TRBJ2-1 TRBV5-4 TGTGCCAGCAGCTCGGGTAGCGGGATCTCCTACAATGAGCAGTTCTTC CASSSGSGISYNEQFF
. . TRBJ2-2 TRBV21-1 TGTGCCAGCAGCAAGGAGGGACCCGTAGGCGGGGAGCTGTTTTTT CASSKEGPVGGELFF
. . TRBJ2-1 TRBV9 TGTGCCAGCAGCCCCCAGGGGAACTCCTACAATGAGCAGTTCTTC CASSPQGNSYNEQFF
TRBD1 . TRBJ2-1 TRBV28 TGTGCCAGCAGGACGGGGACAGGGGAAAAGCAGTTCTTC CASRTGTGEKQFF
. once TRBJ1-1 TRBV6-4 TGTGCCAGCAGTGATACGGGGAACACTGAAGCTTTCTTT CASSDTGNTEAFF
. . TRBJ1-2 TRBV12-3/TRBV12-4 TGTGCCAGCAGTTTAAGGGGCTTTGGCTACACCTTC CASSLRGFGYTF
. . TRBJ1-5 TRBV5-5 TGTGCCAGCAGCTTGGTGCCAGATGGTCAGCCCCAGCATTTT CASSLVPDGQPQHF
. . TRBJ1-1 TRBV11-2 TGTGCCAGCAGCTTAGATCGGAGCACTGAAGCTTTCTTT CASSLDRSTEAFF
. once TRBJ1-5 TRBV19 TGTGCCAGTACCACGATAAGGACAGCCAGCAATCAGCCCCAGCATTTT CASTTIRTASNQPQHF
TRBD1 . TRBJ2-7 TRBV27 TGTGCCAGCAGTTCCTCCCGACCGGGACAGGGGGCGAGGGAGCAGTACTTC CASSSSRPGQGAREQYF
. . TRBJ1-6 TRBV27 TGTGCCAGCAGTCGGACAAGACATAATTCACCCCTCCACTTT CASSRTRHNSPLHF
. . TRBJ1-3 TRBV6-6 TGTGCCAGCAGTTACCAGGGTGGGAACACCATATATTTT CASSYQGGNTIYF
. . TRBJ1-3 TRBV18 TGTGCCAGCTCAACACGGGGGGAGAGCTCTGGAAACACCATATATTTT CASSTRGESSGNTIYF
. . TRBJ1-1 TRBV19 TGTGCCAGTAGTCCATCGGACAGACCTAACACTGAAGCTTTCTTT CASSPSDRPNTEAFF
TRBD1 . TRBJ2-7 TRBV2 TGTGCCAGCAGACCCAGGGGGCATACCTACGAGCAGTACTTC CASRPRGHTYEQYF
. . TRBJ1-3 TRBV30 TGTGCCTGGACCCCTTTGTTTGGAAACACCATATATTTT CAWTPLFGNTIYF
TRBD1 . TRBJ2-7 TRBV28 TGTGCCAGCAGGTCCGGGACAGGAAGATACTACGAGCAGTACTTC CASRSGTGRYYEQYF
. . TRBJ1-2 TRBV15 TGTGCCACCAGCAGAGACCGCTATGGCTACACCTTC CATSRDRYGYTF
. . TRBJ2-7 TRBV5-1 TGCGCCAGCAGCCCCCCCCGGGCCTACGAGCAGTACTTC CASSPPRAYEQYF
. . TRBJ2-2 TRBV14 TGTGCCAGCAGCCCGACGACTAGTCCCACCGGGGAGCTGTTTTTT CASSPTTSPTGELFF
TRBD2 . TRBJ2-7 TRBV6-5 TGTGCCAGCAGTTCGACCGGGGGGAGCTCCTACGAGCAGTACTTC CASSSTGGSSYEQYF